The TCR beta chain under discussion was sequenced for a study of blood T cell repertoires in COVID-19. Turning to the study itself: Acute-phase and convalescent COVID-19 samples originated in the United States, Italy and Spain. T cells, B-cell-depleted T cells, or PBMCs supplied cDNA or gDNA.

As originally analysed: Reference gene primer amplification yielded estimated nucleated cell counts. The method was immunoSEQ multiplex PCR; TCRdb's version includes in-frame clones alone and lacks a portion of them. That table furnishes V, J and clone size, whereas the DNA furnished D and trimming. The data hold just under 65,000 clones, with roughly four fifths observed a single time. The CDR3 covers 16 residues. Germline CDR1 is LNHNV and CDR2 is YYDKDF (reference sequence). V shed 9 bases and J 10 bases; nucleotides not matched to a gene: 20. V is TRBV15 and J is TRBJ2-1; 8 bases line up with TRBD2. Specimen: peripheral blood. The receptor's source is a human donor in a cohort sampled during active COVID-19. CDR3 loop: CATGVRVAGRSGEQFF. CDR3 DNA: TGTGCCACGGGGGTTCGGGTAGCGGGACGTTCGGGGGAGCAGTTCTTC.